This is a list of T cell receptor beta chains from one sample in a study of immune evolution from preneoplasia to lung adenocarcinoma. Measured with immunoSEQ multiplex PCR; TCRdb has only the in-frame clones, and not every one. This sample has approximately 3,500 clones, with around four fifths found just once. Material: FFPE minimally invasive lung adenocarcinoma tissue. All receptors derive from a person between 60 and 80 years old with lung adenocarcinoma. Both conserved end residues are part of each CDR3. A D gene is named only where the DNA matches it firmly. Only part of the rows carry a size: once, few, many, or a class if the clone is expanded.

D: TRBD1
size: -
V: TRBV18
CDR3: CASSPQGAGSEAFF

D: -
size: large
V: TRBV30
CDR3: CAWSDTPYEQYF

D: TRBD2
size: few
V: TRBV29-1
CDR3: CSVCILAGDNEQFF

D: TRBD1
size: -
V: TRBV29-1
CDR3: CSVEDSGTGGFTGELFF

D: -
size: few
V: TRBV7-9
CDR3: CASMDGGMGEQYF

D: TRBD1
size: -
V: TRBV10-2
CDR3: CASSHRQGGWYGYTF

D: -
size: -
V: TRBV6-6
CDR3: CASSYSSGEDQPQHF

D: TRBD1
size: -
V: TRBV18
CDR3: CASSPRGPYNEQFF

D: TRBD2
size: -
V: TRBV12-5
CDR3: CASGLNPSGRENFYEQYF

D: -
size: -
V: TRBV29-1
CDR3: CSVEIEEETQYF

D: -
size: -
V: TRBV9
CDR3: CASSVVDSASYEQYF

D: TRBD2
size: -
V: TRBV11-2
CDR3: CASRYGTSGREGEQFF

D: -
size: -
V: TRBV7-7
CDR3: CASSLGDGAKTQYF

D: -
size: -
V: TRBV6-1
CDR3: CASQRSGVYEQYF

D: -
size: -
V: TRBV11-2
CDR3: CASSFAASTDTQYF

D: TRBD1
size: once
V: TRBV5-4
CDR3: CASSFMGTATYEQYF